These 19 T cell receptor beta chains originate from one sample sequenced in a study of CD8 T cells in Susac syndrome. The RNA, 0.5 to 1 ug, was put through reverse transcription using random hexamers. TCRdb re-called the immunoSEQ multiplex PCR reads through MiXCR, storing one row per CDR3 protein. Among over 150,000 distinct CDR3 sequences, 80% to 95% were seen once, and the ten largest hold around 0.097%. Specimen: CD4+ T cells from PBMCs. The receptor source for this set is a human donor with multiple sclerosis.

The J gene is TRBJ1-1, the V gene TRBV28; D possibly corresponds to TRBD1 (5 bases). Trimming cost V 5 bases and J 5 bases, with 9 bases left between them. The CDR3 runs 12 residues. Germline CDR1 reads MDHEN; CDR2 reads SYDVKM. This chain's CDR3 is CASSAGWTEAFF. CDR3 bases: TGTGCCAGCAGTGCAGGGTGGACTGAAGCTTTCTTT.

V usage is TRBV2 and J usage is TRBJ2-3; 8 nucleotides agree with TRBD2. V gave up 6 bases and J gave up 6 bases; unmatched junction bases: 5. In germline, CDR1 is SNHLY, CDR2 FYNNEI. This CDR3 has 13 amino acids. The CDR3 DNA reads as TGTGCCAGCAGCGGGGGGGGAAAGGATACGCAGTATTTT. Translated, it gives CASSGGGKDTQYF.

This clonotype showed up just once. The chain joins TRBV12-3 or TRBV12-4 to TRBJ1-1, with unresolved D. V was trimmed by 7 bases and J by 1 base, leaving 13 bases between them. This CDR3 has 14 amino acids. The CDR3 DNA reads TGTGCCAGCAAGCACCGACGGAGGAACACTGAAGCTTTCTTT. It encodes CASKHRRRNTEAFF.

This clonotype turned up a few times. The chain recombines TRBV20-1 with TRBJ2-5, with a tentative D call TRBD2 (6 bases). Trimming pared 8 bases from V and 4 bases from J, leaving 17 bases between. Germline CDR1 and CDR2: DFQATT and SNEGSKA (reference sequence). The CDR3 spans 13 residues. For the CDR3, the DNA is TGCAGTTCTGGGGCAGGGAGGCGAGAGACCCAGTACTTC. This gives the protein CSSGAGRRETQYF.

The V call is TRBV2, the J call TRBJ1-3; tentatively, D is TRBD1 (6 bases). V was cut by 8 bases and J by 0 bases, with 8 bases left in between. Germline CDR1 reads SNHLY; CDR2 reads FYNNEI. The CDR3 contains 13 residues. The DNA of the CDR3 is TGTGCCAGCGGGACAAACTCTGGAAACACCATATATTTT. The encoded protein is CASGTNSGNTIYF.

The chain employs TRBV28 and TRBJ1-1, with a tentative D call TRBD1 (6 bases). The germline V gene encodes CDR1 MDHEN and CDR2 SYDVKM. V lost 6 bases, J lost 6 bases, and 20 bases lay in between. This CDR3 has 15 residues. In DNA form, the CDR3 reads TGTGCCAGCAGCCCAGGCGCGGCAGGGGTGCCTGAAGCTTTCTTT. As protein: CASSPGAAGVPEAFF.

The chain combines TRBV7-2 with TRBJ2-7; D remains ambiguous. The germline V gene has CDR1 SGHTA and CDR2 FQGNSA. Between the trimmed V and J ends, which lost 1 base and 1 base, there was a span of 11 bases. The CDR3 consists of 15 residues. In nucleotides, the CDR3 is TGTGCCAGCAGCTTAGGGTCTTCTTGGTCCTACGAGCAGTACTTC. Its translation: CASSLGSSWSYEQYF.

The chain is built from TRBV7-2 and TRBJ2-5, with 7 bases identical to TRBD2. This CDR3 comprises 15 residues. Trimming at V came to 5 bases and at J to 5 bases, leaving 11 bases not matched to a gene. From germline, CDR1 is SGHTA and CDR2 FQGNSA. The CDR3 coding sequence is TGTGCCAGCAGCCCCCAGACTAGCAGCTTTGAGACCCAGTACTTC. Its protein is CASSPQTSSFETQYF.

This chain connects TRBV29-1 to TRBJ2-4, with 12 bases aligning to TRBD2. This CDR3 is built from 14 residues. V lost 5 bases to trimming and J lost 4 bases; unmatched junction nucleotides: 3. Germline loops: CDR1 SQVTM, CDR2 ANQGSEA. CDR3 residues: CSVRTSGVKNIQYF. The CDR3 DNA reads as TGCAGCGTTCGGACTAGCGGGGTAAAAAACATTCAGTACTTC.

This chain uses TRBV19 with TRBJ1-2; unclear D gene. This CDR3 spans 14 amino acids. Per the germline V gene, CDR1 is LNHDA and CDR2 is SQIVND (reference sequence). V was clipped by 3 bases and J by 6 bases, with 14 bases between them. CDR3 residues: CASSMVGPSHGYTF. CDR3 in DNA: TGTGCCAGTAGTATGGTAGGGCCTTCGCATGGCTACACCTTC.

This clonotype was found a few times. The chain has TRBV19 and TRBJ1-4; TRBD1 might be the D (6 bases). Germline CDR1 and CDR2: LNHDA and SQIVND (reference sequence). V shed 8 bases and J shed 5 bases, with 21 bases lying between them. The CDR3 covers 16 residues. In nucleotides, the CDR3 is TGTGCCAGTCTCCCCTCGGACGGACAGCGAAATGAAAAACTGTTTTTT. It translates to CASLPSDGQRNEKLFF.

This chain uses TRBV18 with TRBJ1-2, with TRBD1 matching 7 bases. The CDR3 totals 15 residues. Per germline, CDR1 KGHSH and CDR2 LQKENI. After removal of 5 bases from V and 0 bases from J, the junction contained 6 bases not matched to a gene. For the CDR3, the DNA is TGTGCCAGCTCAGCAAACAGGGGTACTAACTATGGCTACACCTTC. Residues: CASSANRGTNYGYTF.

This clonotype was seen just once. The V call is TRBV24-1, the J call TRBJ2-1; 8 bases fit TRBD2. The CDR3 runs to 16 residues. The germline V gene encodes CDR1 KGHDR and CDR2 SFDVKD. Unmatched junction bases numbered 8, after V lost 6 bases and J lost 2 bases. CDR3 region: CATSNKPGLAYNEQFF. CDR3 nucleotides: TGTGCCACCAGTAATAAACCGGGACTAGCCTACAATGAGCAGTTCTTC.

This sequence joins TRBV7-2 and TRBJ2-3; TRBD2 matches 12 bases. CDR3 length: 16 residues. Trimming cost V 4 bases and J 2 bases; bases outside gene matches: 4. Germline V CDR1 and CDR2: SGHTA, FQGNSA. Here the CDR3 reads CASSSGLAGHTDTQYF. Written as DNA, the CDR3 is TGTGCCAGCAGCTCGGGACTAGCGGGCCACACAGATACGCAGTATTTT.

J is TRBJ2-2 and V is TRBV5-4, with 10 bases aligning to TRBD1. The CDR3 spans 16 residues. Germline V gene data show CDR1 as SGHNT and CDR2 as YYREEE (reference sequence). V was pared by 2 bases and J by 3 bases, with 4 bases of the junction left unmatched. The CDR3 region is CASSLSGQGYTGELFF. CDR3 nucleotides: TGTGCCAGCAGCTTATCGGGACAGGGGTACACCGGGGAGCTGTTTTTT.

The V and J genes are TRBV9 and TRBJ1-2; a possible D gene is TRBD1 (6 bases). Deletions cut 3 bases from V and 3 bases from J, with 12 bases between. This CDR3 comprises 14 residues. Germline V gene lookup returns CDR1 SGDLS and CDR2 YYNGEE. The DNA of the CDR3 is TGTGCCAGCAGCGCCGATCAGGGGTACTATGGCTACACCTTC. It yields the protein CASSADQGYYGYTF.

The chain is built from TRBV11-2 and TRBJ2-7; TRBD1 might be the D (5 bases). V was shortened by 2 bases and J by 0 bases, with 11 bases between the two germline ends. CDR3 size: 15 residues. CDR1 and CDR2 (germline): SGHAT, FQNNGV. The CDR3 region is CASSLQGGPSYEQYF. The CDR3 bases are TGTGCCAGCAGCTTACAGGGCGGACCCTCCTACGAGCAGTACTTC.

This chain joins TRBV5-1 and TRBJ2-5; TRBD1 matches 9 bases. CDR1 and CDR2 from the germline V gene are SGHRS and YFSETQ. This CDR3 comprises 15 residues. Unmatched junction bases numbered 9, after V lost 4 bases and J lost 5 bases. The DNA for the CDR3 is TGCGCCAGCAGCCTGAACAGGGGGCCAGGGGAGACCCAGTACTTC. Protein product: CASSLNRGPGETQYF.

The J gene is TRBJ2-1, the V gene TRBV5-1, with 7 nucleotides matching TRBD2. The germline V gene has CDR1 SGHRS and CDR2 YFSETQ. V lost 5 bases, J lost 0 bases, and 5 bases stayed unmatched. There are 15 residues in the CDR3. The CDR3 region is CASRERGSSYNEQFF. CDR3 sequence (DNA): TGCGCCAGCAGGGAGCGGGGTAGCTCCTACAATGAGCAGTTCTTC.